This T cell receptor beta chain was sequenced during a study of T cell responses to AZD1222 COVID-19 vaccine. Measured with immunoSEQ multiplex PCR; TCRdb has only the in-frame clones, and not every one. There are approximately 94,000 clones in the sample; 88% occur only once, and about 1.8% lies in the top ten. The CDR3 has 16 amino acids. The V and J ends lost 2 bases and 3 bases, in that order; junction bases with no gene match: 9. Germline V gene data show CDR1 as MNHEY and CDR2 as SVGEGT. J is TRBJ2-7 and V is TRBV6-2 or TRBV6-3, with TRBD1 matching 8 bases. The sequence derives from an adult in good health. Sequencing used peripheral blood, obtained on day 0 of AZD1222 vaccination. DNA of the CDR3: TGTGCCAGCAGTTACGTCTTGAGACAGGGGAACTACGAGCAGTACTTC. Encoded protein: CASSYVLRQGNYEQYF.